This T cell receptor beta chain was captured by sequencing in a study of CD8+CD57+ T cells in acquired aplastic anemia (dated by TCRdb to 2016 to 2018). Regarding the research as a whole: Extracted DNA from sorted CD4+ and CD8+ cells averaged around 3.5 ug, ranging from roughly 0.2 to 30 ug. CD8+CD57+ expansion was defined as frequency above the mean frequency observed in healthy subjects. Broad study findings and their caveats: Nearly 30 CD8+ CDR3 sequences were found in both patients and controls but appeared to be highly expressed in patients and within the immunodominant clones of the patients. CD8+ Simpson's diversity did not differ significantly between patients and healthy controls (P=0.060).

The patients picked for sequencing were ones in whom flow cytometry had shown an expansion of CD8+CD57+ cells. Every patient had severe acquired aplastic anemia, diagnosed using the International Study of Aplastic Anemia and Agranulocytosis and Camitta criteria. No therapy had been received by the patients at the time of blood sampling. In this study, sorted CD4+ and CD8+ T cells from the blood of healthy subjects and of severe aplastic anemia patients had their TCR repertoires deep-sequenced. Patients were enrolled in the USA under clinicaltrials.gov protocols 00001620, 01623167, 00001397, 00071045, 00081523 and 00961064. Ficoll-Paque density gradient centrifugation was used to isolate peripheral blood mononuclear cells. Before DNA extraction, CD4+ and CD8+ T cells were sorted by FACS or by magnetic beads. Genomic DNA served as template for TCR beta VDJ combination and CDR3 sequence profiling. TCR repertoire sequencing was run on an Illumina HiSeq 2000. Per the authors' processing: Repertoire assessment relied on Simpson's diversity index, CDR3 size and DJ length profiles, and TRBV/TRBJ rearrangement plots. Whichever DNA sequence was most abundant in the deep sequencing data was defined as the immunodominant clone. CDR3 amino acid sequences were screened for sharing across subjects and compared with published repertoires and the VDJdb database. Starting from the raw public reads, TCRdb applied fastp trimming at Q25, assembled clones with MiXCR and retained in-frame beta chains. Every CDR3 protein is listed once, alongside the most common genes and DNA of its rows. These V and J calls rely on TCRdb rather than the paper's analysis. In this sample the table shows about half a million distinct CDR3 sequences, approximately 32% of which occur a single time. The ten top clones hold 0.82% of the sample.

This clonotype was counted ten times or more. Which antigen it targets is not known. No base quality information exists; no much larger clone differs at one position. The specimen sequenced was sorted CD4+, CD8+, or CD8+CD57+ T cells (not recorded which) from PBMCs. The clonotype comes from a human donor with aplastic anemia.

The CDR3 reads as follows: CASSQEAVTSEQYF. Read as DNA, the sequence is TGCGCCAGCAGCCAAGAGGCGGTAACGTCCGAGCAGTACTTC. The chain joins TRBV4-3 to TRBJ2-7, with an unclear D gene assignment. V lost 0 bases and J lost 6 bases; the stretch between them is 12 bases long. From cysteine to phenylalanine, the CDR3 is 14 amino acids long. Here the CDR3 DNA is all that survives: 42 bases in frame from base 1. Looking up the germline V gene yields CDR1 LGHNA and CDR2 YSLEER.